Listed below are T cell receptor beta chains from one sample, sequenced in a study of blood T cells in healthy people across ages. TCRdb reanalysed the 5' RACE reads using MiXCR and keeps one entry per CDR3 protein. The sample consists of hundreds of thousands of distinct CDR3 sequences, around 25% of them appearing once. The same sample was also studied in work on T cells of mothers and their children.

Input material: blood. Receptors were obtained from a boy between 10 and 17 years old in good health. CDR3s include the opening cysteine and the closing phenylalanine or tryptophan. The D gene is left open where the match is weak. Expanded clones get a size class; other rows say once, few or many, or leave the size out.

TRBJ2-5,.,TRBV20-1,.,CSARDFEPPLQETQYF,TGCAGTGCTAGAGATTTCGAGCCCCCCCTCCAAGAGACCCAGTACTTC
TRBJ2-3,few,TRBV6-2/TRBV6-3,.,CASSSGYTQYF,TGTGCCAGCAGTTCCGGATATACGCAGTATTTT
TRBJ2-2,.,TRBV29-1,.,CSVGKGDTGELFF,TGCAGCGTTGGTAAGGGAGACACCGGGGAGCTGTTTTTT
TRBJ2-5,.,TRBV7-9,.,CASSPPGSGPKDETQYF,TGTGCCAGCAGCCCTCCGGGATCCGGGCCAAAGGACGAGACCCAGTACTTC
TRBJ2-5,few,TRBV28,.,CASSFRVEETQYF,TGTGCCAGCAGTTTTCGAGTAGAGGAGACCCAGTACTTC
TRBJ2-7,.,TRBV10-3,.,CAISENNVEQYF,TGTGCCATCAGTGAAAACAACGTCGAGCAGTACTTC
TRBJ2-5,.,TRBV29-1,.,CSVEDQGETQYF,TGCAGCGTTGAAGATCAGGGGGAGACCCAGTACTTC
TRBJ2-1,.,TRBV9,.,CASSVDASGLFF,TGTGCCAGCAGCGTAGACGCCTCAGGGTTGTTCTTC
TRBJ2-2,.,TRBV29-1,TRBD2,CSVGTSVTRGELFF,TGCAGCGTTGGGACTAGCGTTACCCGCGGGGAGCTGTTTTTT
TRBJ2-1,.,TRBV11-2,.,CASRPFSGLYNEQFF,TGTGCCAGCAGGCCGTTCTCTGGGCTATACAATGAGCAGTTCTTC